These T cell receptor beta chains were read from a single sample in a study of OX40 agonist ivuxolimab in advanced cancers. TCRdb's copy holds only in-frame clones and misses some; the assay was immunoSEQ multiplex PCR. In the table there are under 100,000 clones, around 90% of which are singletons. The starting material was CD4+ or CD8+ T cells sorted from blood, obtained in a trial of the OX40 agonist ivuxolimab. The receptors here all came from an adult with an advanced solid tumor such as melanoma, head and neck, liver or kidney cancer. CDR3s include the opening cysteine and the closing phenylalanine or tryptophan. D genes are given only for firm matches. Not every row has a clone size; where given, it reads once, few, many or a size class.

D gene,clone size,J gene,V gene,CDR3 length,CDR3 DNA,CDR3 protein
-,-,TRBJ2-3,TRBV9,15,TGTGCCAGCAGCGTAGAACACGGGTACAGAGATACGCAGTATTTT,CASSVEHGYRDTQYF
TRBD1,-,TRBJ2-6,TRBV29-1,12,TGCAGCGTTGGACAGGGGGTCAACGTCCTGACTTTC,CSVGQGVNVLTF
-,-,TRBJ2-5,TRBV6-5,15,TGTGCCAGCAGCTCGTTCGGGGGCCGAGGAGGGACCCAGTACTTC,CASSSFGGRGGTQYF
TRBD2,-,TRBJ2-5,TRBV9,15,TGTGCCAGCAGCGGAGCGGGGGGCCTCCAAGAGACCCAGTACTTC,CASSGAGGLQETQYF
-,-,TRBJ2-2,TRBV6-1,15,TGTGCCAGCAATACACGGCGAGAAAGCTACGGGGAGCTGTTTTTT,CASNTRRESYGELFF
-,-,TRBJ2-5,TRBV13,14,TGTGCCAGCAGCTTAGGTACCCCTATGGGGACCCAGTACTTC,CASSLGTPMGTQYF
-,-,TRBJ2-7,TRBV13,19,TGTGCCAGCAGCTTCATAGTATTATCCGGTAACAGGGTAAGCCACGAGCAGTACTTC,CASSFIVLSGNRVSHEQYF
-,-,TRBJ1-1,TRBV11-2,13,TGTGCCAGCAGCCCGGAGATGAACACTGAAGCTTTCTTT,CASSPEMNTEAFF
-,-,TRBJ2-1,TRBV7-9,15,TGTGCCAGCAGCTCGAGGGACGTCTCCTACAATGAGCAGTTCTTC,CASSSRDVSYNEQFF
-,-,TRBJ1-1,TRBV7-7,13,TGTGCCAGCAGCTTAGGCCATTACACTGAAGCTTTCTTT,CASSLGHYTEAFF
-,-,TRBJ2-3,TRBV7-8,15,TGTGCCAGCACGGAAGGGGAGGCGCCCACAGATACGCAGTATTTT,CASTEGEAPTDTQYF
-,-,TRBJ2-1,TRBV5-1,17,TGCGCCAGCAGCCTCCAAGAAGAGCTAGGGACCTACAATGAGCAGTTCTTC,CASSLQEELGTYNEQFF
-,-,TRBJ1-6,TRBV9,14,TGTGCCAGCAGCGTGGGTTCCTATAATTCACCCCTCCACTTT,CASSVGSYNSPLHF
TRBD1,once,TRBJ2-3,TRBV11-3,15,TGTGCCAGCAGCACGGGACAGGGGGGCACAGATACGCAGTATTTT,CASSTGQGGTDTQYF
-,once,TRBJ2-3,TRBV5-6,17,TGTGCCAGCAGCTTGGGGGCACGGACTCGAGGCACAGATACGCAGTATTTT,CASSLGARTRGTDTQYF
-,-,TRBJ2-7,TRBV4-3,14,TGCGCCAGCAGCCTCGGACTGTGGACTGACGAGCAGTACTTC,CASSLGLWTDEQYF
-,-,TRBJ2-6,TRBV5-1,13,TGCGCCAGCAGCTTGTCTGGGGCCAACGTCCTGACTTTC,CASSLSGANVLTF
TRBD2,-,TRBJ2-1,TRBV27,16,TGTGCCAGCAGTTTATTAGCGGGGAGCTCCTACAATGAGCAGTTCTTC,CASSLLAGSSYNEQFF
-,-,TRBJ2-7,TRBV29-1,14,TGCAGCGTTGAAAATGGAGAGGAAGGCTACGAGCAGTACTTC,CSVENGEEGYEQYF
-,-,TRBJ1-3,TRBV11-2,17,TGTGCCAGCAGCTTAGGGGCGCGCCTTACCTCTGGAAACACCATATATTTT,CASSLGARLTSGNTIYF
-,-,TRBJ2-1,TRBV27,15,TGTGCCAGCAGTTTGGGCCTACCCTCGTCCAATGAGCAGTTCTTC,CASSLGLPSSNEQFF
TRBD1,-,TRBJ2-2,TRBV7-3,16,TGTGCCAGCAGCACGACAGGGGGTGTAAGCTCCGGGGAGCTGTTTTTT,CASSTTGGVSSGELFF
-,-,TRBJ1-5,TRBV30,12,TGTGCCTGCGGACACTACAATCAGCCCCAGCATTTT,CACGHYNQPQHF
TRBD1,-,TRBJ2-2,TRBV23-1,19,TGCGCCAGCAGTCAATCCTTTTGCCGACAGGGGGCCGATACCGGGGAGCTGTTTTTT,CASSQSFCRQGADTGELFF
TRBD2,-,TRBJ2-1,TRBV27,14,TGTGCCAGCAGTTCTCCCGTGGGGGGGGTGGGGCAGTTCTTC,CASSSPVGGVGQFF
-,-,TRBJ1-1,TRBV7-6,13,TGTGCCAGCAGCCCTGGGGCTTACACTGAAGCTTTCTTT,CASSPGAYTEAFF
-,-,TRBJ2-5,TRBV19,15,TGTGCCAGTAGTATTTACGGTCAGGGGCGAGAGACCCAGTACTTC,CASSIYGQGRETQYF
-,-,TRBJ1-2,TRBV18,15,TGTGCCAGCTCACCACCCACCGGGATCAACTATGGCTACACCTTC,CASSPPTGINYGYTF
-,-,TRBJ1-5,TRBV7-6,13,TGTGCCAGCAGCTCCAGAAGCAATCAGCCCCAGCATTTT,CASSSRSNQPQHF
TRBD1,-,TRBJ1-2,TRBV7-9,15,TGTGCCAGCAGTCCTCCGGGGACAGAAGTTTATGGCTACACCTTC,CASSPPGTEVYGYTF
-,-,TRBJ2-5,TRBV11-2,17,TGTGCCAGCAGCTTAGATCTAAGGGCCGGATACCAAGAGACCCAGTACTTC,CASSLDLRAGYQETQYF
-,-,TRBJ2-1,TRBV27,16,TGTGCCAGCTCCCTCGTTGCCGGGACAATTAACAATGAGCAGTTCTTC,CASSLVAGTINNEQFF
-,once,TRBJ2-7,TRBV7-6,14,TGTGCCAGCAGCTTACCCCCCAATTCCCACGAGCAGTACTTC,CASSLPPNSHEQYF
-,-,TRBJ2-7,TRBV4-3,16,TGCGCCAGCAGCCAGGCATGGAAACGCGCGAATGACGAGCAGTACTTC,CASSQAWKRANDEQYF
-,-,TRBJ2-1,TRBV27,11,TGTGCCAGCACCGAGGGGAATGAGCAGTTCTTC,CASTEGNEQFF
-,-,TRBJ1-4,TRBV5-6,14,TGTGCCAGCAGCTTGGATAGGCTTAATGAAAAACTGTTTTTT,CASSLDRLNEKLFF
TRBD2,-,TRBJ2-7,TRBV6-1,17,TGTGCCAGCAGTGGATCTGATAGCGGGGGTACCTCCTACGAGCAGTACTTC,CASSGSDSGGTSYEQYF
-,-,TRBJ2-1,TRBV18,14,TGTGCCAGCTCACCAAGGGATCCCGGGGCTGAGCAGTTCTTC,CASSPRDPGAEQFF
-,-,TRBJ1-3,TRBV9,16,TGTGCCAGCAGCGCCCACAGGGAAAGCTCTGGAAACACCATATATTTT,CASSAHRESSGNTIYF
-,once,TRBJ2-5,TRBV21-1,14,TGTGCCAGCAGCAAAGTCCAGGGGAGAGAGACCCAGTACTTC,CASSKVQGRETQYF
-,-,TRBJ2-7,TRBV13,16,TGTGCCAGCAGTACAATGAGTAGAGGACTTAGTAGGGAGCAGTACTTC,CASSTMSRGLSREQYF
-,-,TRBJ2-5,TRBV18,15,TGTGCCAGCCTCCCCGTAGGGCCCCCGAGGGAGACCCAGTACTTC,CASLPVGPPRETQYF
-,-,TRBJ2-7,TRBV13,15,TGTGCCAGCAGCCCCCGGATCCGACCCGGTGGGGAGCAGTACTTC,CASSPRIRPGGEQYF